This entry concerns a single T cell receptor beta chain. Antigen: not known. TCRdb re-called the PCR reads through MiXCR, storing one row per CDR3 protein. The sample has about half a million distinct CDR3 sequences; about 22% are singletons. Libraries for naive CD8 T cells, which were made from about 20,000 to 1,000,000 sorted cells, drew on 10%, 30% or 50% of the RNA. A CD8+CD4-CCR7+CD45RA+ gate was used to sort naive CD8 T cells. This record belongs to a study of molecular identifiers for immune sequencing clone quantification. Germline V CDR1 and CDR2: SNHLY, FYNNEI. V shed 8 bases and J shed 5 bases, with 23 bases lying between them. This CDR3 is built from 16 residues. Study-level results: Should identical TCR molecules share a barcode, the sizes of highly expanded clones could be underestimated.

The sample consisted of naive CD8+ T cells from blood, with Jurkat cell RNA spiked in. Subset: FACS-sorted CD8+CD4-CCR7+CD45RA+ naive T cells. The J gene is TRBJ2-3, the V gene TRBV2, with D perhaps TRBD1 or TRBD2 (5 bases each). The TCR comes from a human donor in good health. Some libraries in this study had Jurkat cell RNA spiked in. The CDR3 is CASGNPFEPGGDTQYF. The CDR3, as DNA: TGTGCCAGCGGTAACCCGTTTGAGCCTGGGGGAGATACGCAGTATTTT. Complete variable domain (other parts from reference TRBV2 and TRBJ2-3): EPEVTQTPSHQVTQMGQEVILRCVPISNHLYFYWYRQILGQKVEFLVSFYNNEISEKSEIFDDQFSVERPDGSNFTLKIRSTKLEDSAMYFCASGNPFEPGGDTQYFGPGTRLTVL.